Below, one T cell receptor beta chain is given with its context. Its antigen is undetermined. The source of the sample is a study of cytomegalovirus exposure and HLA in healthy donors. 13 Jbeta primers and 60 Vbeta primers were used for the PCR. The assay was immunoSEQ multiplex PCR, and TCRdb's table has in-frame clones only and misses some. The sample lists over 110,000 clones, about three quarters occurring once. Regarding the study as a whole: Cytomegalovirus status was reportedly diagnosed by the classifier with high specificity and sensitivity. A later analysis showed TCR association rates differing by HLA locus, peaking at DRB1 and lowest at HLA-C. Judged likely to be a sequencing artifact was a cluster of highly shared sequence variants. Beyond CMV serostatus, there was no information to go on about immune exposure.

Sequenced material: PBMCs. The origin of this receptor is a male donor in good health and CMV-seropositive.

CDR3 residues: CASSGASGRIYNEQFF. For the CDR3, the DNA is TGTGCCAGCAGCGGGGCTAGCGGGAGGATCTACAATGAGCAGTTCTTC. This chain uses TRBV27 with TRBJ2-1; 11 nucleotides agree with TRBD2. J was trimmed by 3 bases and V by 6 bases; bases with no gene match: 7. The CDR3 consists of 16 residues. CDR1 and CDR2 from the germline V gene are MNHEY and SMNVEV (reference sequence).